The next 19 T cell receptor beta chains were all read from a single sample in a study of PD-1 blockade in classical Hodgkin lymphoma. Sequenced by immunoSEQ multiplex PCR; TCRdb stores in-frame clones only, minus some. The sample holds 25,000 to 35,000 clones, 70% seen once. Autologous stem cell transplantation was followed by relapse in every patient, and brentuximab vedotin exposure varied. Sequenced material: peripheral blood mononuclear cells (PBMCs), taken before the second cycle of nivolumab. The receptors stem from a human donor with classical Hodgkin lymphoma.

The CDR3 is CASSFLQGDTGELFF. In DNA form, the CDR3 reads TGTGCCAGCAGTTTCCTACAGGGGGACACCGGGGAGCTGTTTTTT. The chain combines TRBV6-5 with TRBJ2-2; 8 bases agree with TRBD1. This CDR3 spans 15 amino acids. Trimming took 4 bases from V and 3 from J; bases not matched to a gene: 4. Germline V gene data show CDR1 as MNHEY and CDR2 as SVGAGI.

CDR3 in DNA: TGTGCCAGCAGCCCCGGGACGAGCTCTGGAAACACCATATATTTT. It is translated as CASSPGTSSGNTIYF. This chain connects TRBV7-9 to TRBJ1-3; maybe TRBD1 (5 bases). V was cut by 5 bases and J by 0 bases, with 11 bases left in between. CDR3 length equals 15 residues. The germline CDR1 and CDR2 sequences are SEHNR and FQNEAQ (reference sequence).

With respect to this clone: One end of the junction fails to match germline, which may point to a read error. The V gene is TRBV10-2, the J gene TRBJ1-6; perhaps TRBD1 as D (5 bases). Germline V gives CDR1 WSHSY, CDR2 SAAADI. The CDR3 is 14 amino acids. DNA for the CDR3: TGCGCCAGCAGTGAGCCTGAGGGGTTAGGGGCTTTCCGCTTT. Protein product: CASSEPEGLGAFRF.

The CDR3 here is CASSSFGGNQETQYF. The CDR3 DNA reads as TGTGCCAGCAGCTCTTTCGGGGGGAACCAAGAGACCCAGTACTTC. The rearrangement uses TRBV7-9 and TRBJ2-5; 7 bases line up with TRBD2. The CDR3 length is 15 residues. In germline, CDR1 is SEHNR, CDR2 FQNEAQ (reference sequence). V shed 4 bases and J 0 bases; nucleotides not matched to a gene: 5.

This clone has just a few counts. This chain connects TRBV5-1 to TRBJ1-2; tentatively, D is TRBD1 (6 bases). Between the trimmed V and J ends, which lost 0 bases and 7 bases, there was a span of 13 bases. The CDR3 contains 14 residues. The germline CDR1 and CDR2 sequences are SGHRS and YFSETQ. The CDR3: CASSLARTDAGYTF. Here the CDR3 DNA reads TGCGCCAGCAGCTTGGCCCGGACAGATGCTGGCTACACCTTC.

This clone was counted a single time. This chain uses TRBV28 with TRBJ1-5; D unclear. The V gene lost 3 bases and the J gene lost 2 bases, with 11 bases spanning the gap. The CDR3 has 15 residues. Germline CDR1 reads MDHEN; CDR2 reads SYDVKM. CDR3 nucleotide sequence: TGTGCCAGCAGTTTGCCTTGGGGAGGCAATCAGCCCCAGCATTTT. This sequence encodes CASSLPWGGNQPQHF.

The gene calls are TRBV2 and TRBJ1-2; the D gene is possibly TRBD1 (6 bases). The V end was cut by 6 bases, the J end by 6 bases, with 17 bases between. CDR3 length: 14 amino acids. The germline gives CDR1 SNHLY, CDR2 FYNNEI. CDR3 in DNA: TGTGCCAGCAGCTTTAGGGACAACGGCGATGGCTACACCTTC. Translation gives CASSFRDNGDGYTF.

The CDR3 DNA sequence: TGTGCCACCAGCAGAGAAAGGTCAGGTCACACCGGGGAGCTGTTTTTT. Its protein product is CATSRERSGHTGELFF. The rearrangement uses TRBV15 and TRBJ2-2; D gene uncertain. The CDR3 has 16 residues. The V end lost 0 bases, the J end lost 3 bases, and 11 bases lay between the germline ends. Germline V lookup: CDR1 LNHNV, CDR2 YYDKDF (reference sequence).

The CDR3 bases are TGTGCCAGCAGTGAACCCCTAGCAGTTAACAATGAGCAGTTCTTC. Residues: CASSEPLAVNNEQFF. The chain couples TRBV2 to TRBJ2-1, with D possibly matching TRBD2 (5 bases). Trimming removed 2 bases at V and 5 bases at J, with 13 bases between. Germline loops: CDR1 SNHLY, CDR2 FYNNEI. The CDR3 is 15 residues long.

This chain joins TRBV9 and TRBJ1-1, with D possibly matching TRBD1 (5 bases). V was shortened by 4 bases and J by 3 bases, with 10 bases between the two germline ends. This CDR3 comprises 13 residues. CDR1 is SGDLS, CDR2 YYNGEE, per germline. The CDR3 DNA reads TGTGCCAGCAGCACAGGTCCGGACACTGAAGCTTTCTTT. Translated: CASSTGPDTEAFF.

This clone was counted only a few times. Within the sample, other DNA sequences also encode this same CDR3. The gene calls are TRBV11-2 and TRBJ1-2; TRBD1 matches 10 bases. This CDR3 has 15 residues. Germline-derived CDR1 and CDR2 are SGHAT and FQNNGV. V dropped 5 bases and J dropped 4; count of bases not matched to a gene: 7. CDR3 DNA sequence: TGTGCCAGCAGCCTGACTGGACAGGGGGGCTATGGCTACACCTTC. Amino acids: CASSLTGQGGYGYTF.

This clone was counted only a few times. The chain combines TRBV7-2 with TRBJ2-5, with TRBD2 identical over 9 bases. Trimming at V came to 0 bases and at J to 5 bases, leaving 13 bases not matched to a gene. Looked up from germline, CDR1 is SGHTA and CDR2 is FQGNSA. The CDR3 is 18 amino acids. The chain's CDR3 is CASSLALGARGGVETQYF. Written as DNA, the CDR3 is TGTGCCAGCAGCTTAGCGCTGGGCGCGCGGGGGGGCGTGGAGACCCAGTACTTC.

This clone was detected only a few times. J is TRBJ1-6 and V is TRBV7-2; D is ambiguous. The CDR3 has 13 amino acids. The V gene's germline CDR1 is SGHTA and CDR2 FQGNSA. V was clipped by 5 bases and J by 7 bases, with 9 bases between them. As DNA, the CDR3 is TGTGCCAGCAGCCCAACCAGGAATTCACCCCTCCACTTT. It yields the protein CASSPTRNSPLHF.

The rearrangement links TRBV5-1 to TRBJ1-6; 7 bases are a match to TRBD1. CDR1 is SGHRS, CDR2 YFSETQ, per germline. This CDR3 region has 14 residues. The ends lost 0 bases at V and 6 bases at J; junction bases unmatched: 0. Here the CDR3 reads CASSLGQGNSPLHF. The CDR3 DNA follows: TGCGCCAGCAGCTTGGGACAGGGTAATTCACCCCTCCACTTT.

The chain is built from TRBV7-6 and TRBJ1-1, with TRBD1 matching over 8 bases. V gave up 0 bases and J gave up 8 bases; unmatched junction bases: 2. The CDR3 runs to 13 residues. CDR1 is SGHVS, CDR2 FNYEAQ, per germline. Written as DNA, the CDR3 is TGTGCCAGCAGCTTAGCAGGACAGGGAGAAGCTTTCTTT. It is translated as CASSLAGQGEAFF.

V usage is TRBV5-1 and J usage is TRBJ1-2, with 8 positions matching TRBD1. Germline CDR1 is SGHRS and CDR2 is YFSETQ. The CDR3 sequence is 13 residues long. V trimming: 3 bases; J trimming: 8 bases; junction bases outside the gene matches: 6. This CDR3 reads CASSSGGAEGYTF. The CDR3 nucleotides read TGCGCCAGCAGCTCAGGGGGCGCGGAAGGCTACACCTTC.

In DNA, the CDR3 is TGTGCCAGCAGGCGAGGCGGGGCCGACACCGGGGAGCTGTTTTTT. Translating it yields CASRRGGADTGELFF. The rearrangement links TRBV6-1 to TRBJ2-2, with TRBD2 as a possible D gene (6 bases). V was pared by 6 bases and J by 3 bases, with 14 bases between. The CDR3 runs 15 residues. The germline V gene encodes CDR1 MNHNS and CDR2 SASEGT.

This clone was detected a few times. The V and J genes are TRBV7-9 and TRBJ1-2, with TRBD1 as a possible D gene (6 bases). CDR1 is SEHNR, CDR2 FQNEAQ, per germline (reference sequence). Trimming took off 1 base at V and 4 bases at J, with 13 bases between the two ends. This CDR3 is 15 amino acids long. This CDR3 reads CASSLDRAEFYGYTF. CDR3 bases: TGTGCCAGCAGCTTAGACAGGGCAGAGTTCTATGGCTACACCTTC.

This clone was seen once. The CDR3 spells CASSYPTGHSYGYTF. Here the CDR3 DNA reads TGTGCCAGCAGTTATCCGACAGGGCATTCCTATGGCTACACCTTC. The rearrangement links TRBV28 to TRBJ1-2, with TRBD1 matching 7 bases. V shed 4 bases, J shed 4 bases, and the junction held 9 bases outside the gene matches. CDR3 size: 15 residues. Germline assignment: CDR1 MDHEN and CDR2 SYDVKM.